The TCR beta chain under discussion was sequenced for a study of T cells in Graves' hyperthyroidism and ophthalmopathy. About the research overall: Peripheral blood collection took place at initial diagnosis, before any treatment. Study-level findings and limits: The majority of expanded thyroid clonotypes above 0.001 also appeared in blood.

The V and J ends lost 5 bases and 5 bases, in that order; junction bases with no gene match: 14. This CDR3 spans 16 amino acids. Germline loops: CDR1 MNHEY, CDR2 SMNVEV (reference sequence). A 10 ml volume of fresh peripheral blood provided the PBMCs. There are many counts of this clonotype. Its antigen is still unknown. Amplified TCR beta CDR3 regions came from RNA transcripts. A set of HTBI primers served as the primers for a first-round RT-PCR of the TCR CDR3. One entry per CDR3 protein, called by TCRdb with MiXCR from the multiplex PCR reads. This table has hundreds of thousands of distinct CDR3 sequences, approximately 14% appearing once.

The chain links TRBV27 to TRBJ2-7; 8 nucleotides agree with TRBD2. The sequenced material came from blood. The TCR sequence derives from a woman aged 40 to 55 with Graves' ophthalmopathy. In nucleotides, the CDR3 is TGTGCCAGCAGTATTACCGGCGGGAGGTCTAACAACGAGCAGTACTTC. Translating it yields CASSITGGRSNNEQYF.